This record concerns one T cell receptor (beta chain) sequence. 13 Jbeta primers and 60 Vbeta primers were used for the PCR. The repertoire was sequenced with immunoSEQ multiplex PCR; TCRdb's copy has only in-frame clones and lacks some. The sample contains about 76,000 clones, roughly 81% of which appear only once. This entry comes from a study of cytomegalovirus exposure and HLA in healthy donors. CDR3 length: 14 residues. The V gene's germline CDR1 is MNHEY and CDR2 SVGAGI. The V segment lost 6 bases and the J segment 4 bases; nucleotides outside the gene matches: 8. This clonotype originated in a woman aged 25 to 39 in good health and CMV-seronegative. The chain recombines TRBV6-5 with TRBJ1-2, with 7 bases identical to TRBD1. The sequenced sample consisted of PBMCs. CDR3 in amino acids: CASSADRAPYGYTF. The CDR3 nucleotides read TGTGCCAGCAGCGCCGACAGGGCACCCTATGGCTACACCTTC.